The present TCR beta chain was sequenced within a study of control samples from healthy donors and cancer patients. The data were produced by immunoSEQ multiplex PCR, yet TCRdb's version contains in-frame clones alone and is incomplete. In the table there are approximately 100,000 clones, roughly 78% of which are singletons. In this sample, this clone turned up a few times. The sample comprised blood. The sequence came from a man in his 60s in good health.

CDR3 DNA sequence: TGTGCCAGCAGCTTACTGCGCGGGAAGCAGTCCAACGAGCAGTACTTC. As protein: CASSLLRGKQSNEQYF. The genes are TRBV7-8 and TRBJ2-7, with D possibly matching TRBD2 (6 bases). Per germline, CDR1 SGHVS and CDR2 FQNEAQ. Trimming took off 2 bases at V and 5 bases at J, with 19 bases between the two ends. There are 16 residues in the CDR3.